This T cell receptor (beta chain) was observed in a study of shared clonotypes between healthy human individuals. Study-wide findings and caveats: Clonotype sharing across donors was expected to vary with sequencing depth. Researchers found naive subsets generally carried larger estimated richness than memory subsets.

This clone was detected a few times. Antigen: not known. The same CDR3 also results from other DNA sequences found in this sample. The assay was immunoSEQ multiplex PCR, and TCRdb's table has in-frame clones only and misses some. The table includes over 850,000 clones, around 78% detected once. This CDR3 is built from 15 residues. V lost 0 bases to trimming and J lost 4 bases, with 12 bases between them. In germline, CDR1 is MNHEY, CDR2 SVGAGI. The origin of this receptor is a man younger than 35 in good health. Some clones in this sample may be carry-over from other donors' samples. The J gene is TRBJ1-2, the V gene TRBV6-5; D might be TRBD1 (5 bases). Sequencing was performed on memory CD4+ T cells from PBMCs. The subset was: CD45RA-negative fraction. This CDR3 is CASSYSTWGPYGYTF. The CDR3 coding sequence is TGTGCCAGCAGTTACTCGACATGGGGACCCTATGGCTACACCTTC.